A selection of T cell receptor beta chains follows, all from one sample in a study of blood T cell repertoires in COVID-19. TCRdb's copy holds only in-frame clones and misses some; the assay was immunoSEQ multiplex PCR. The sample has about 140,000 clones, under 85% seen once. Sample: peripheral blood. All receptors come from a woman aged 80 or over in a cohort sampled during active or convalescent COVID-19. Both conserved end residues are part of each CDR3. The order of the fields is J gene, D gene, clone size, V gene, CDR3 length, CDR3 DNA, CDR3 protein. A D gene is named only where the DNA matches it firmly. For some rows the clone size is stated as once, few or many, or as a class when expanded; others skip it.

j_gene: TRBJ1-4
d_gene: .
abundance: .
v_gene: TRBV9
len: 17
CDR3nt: TGTGCCAGCAGCGTAGATCCAGCGGATGCAACTAATGAAAAACTGTTTTTT
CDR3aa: CASSVDPADATNEKLFF

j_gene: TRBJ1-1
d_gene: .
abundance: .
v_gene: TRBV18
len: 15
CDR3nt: TGTGCCAGCTCACCACGAGGTGGGAGGAACACTGAAGCTTTCTTT
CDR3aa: CASSPRGGRNTEAFF

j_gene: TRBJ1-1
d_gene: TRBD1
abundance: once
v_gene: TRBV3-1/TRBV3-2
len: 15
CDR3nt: TGTGCCAGCAGCCCGGTTAAACCAGGGGGCACTGAAGCTTTCTTT
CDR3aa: CASSPVKPGGTEAFF

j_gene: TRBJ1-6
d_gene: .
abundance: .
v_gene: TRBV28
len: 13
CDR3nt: TGTGCCAGCAGTACCTACGGGGATTCACCCCTCCACTTT
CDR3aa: CASSTYGDSPLHF

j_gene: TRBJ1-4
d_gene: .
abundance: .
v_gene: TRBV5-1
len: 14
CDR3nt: TGCGCCAGCAGCTTGGTTGGGAGGAATGAAAAACTGTTTTTT
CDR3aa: CASSLVGRNEKLFF

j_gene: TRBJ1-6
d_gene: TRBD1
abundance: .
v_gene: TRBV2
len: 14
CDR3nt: TGTGCCACCCACCGGGACAGATATAATTCACCCCTCCACTTT
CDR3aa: CATHRDRYNSPLHF

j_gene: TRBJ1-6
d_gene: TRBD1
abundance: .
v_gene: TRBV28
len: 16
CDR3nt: TGTGCCAGCAGTTTAATGGGACAGGGACCCAATTCACCCCTCCACTTT
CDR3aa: CASSLMGQGPNSPLHF

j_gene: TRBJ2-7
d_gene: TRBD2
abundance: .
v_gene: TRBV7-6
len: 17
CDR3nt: TGTGCCAGCAGCTTAGTACCACCGGGACTAGCGGCCTACGAGCAGTACTTC
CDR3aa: CASSLVPPGLAAYEQYF

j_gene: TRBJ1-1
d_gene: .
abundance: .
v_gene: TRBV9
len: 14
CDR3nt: TGTGCCAGCAGCGTAGATACAAGGAACACTGAAGCTTTCTTT
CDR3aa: CASSVDTRNTEAFF

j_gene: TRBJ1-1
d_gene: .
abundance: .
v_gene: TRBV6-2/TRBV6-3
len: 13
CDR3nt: TGTGCCACCAGCCCCCAGTCGAACACTGAAGCTTTCTTT
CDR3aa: CATSPQSNTEAFF

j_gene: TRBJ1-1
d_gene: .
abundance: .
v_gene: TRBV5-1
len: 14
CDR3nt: TGCGCCAGCGGCGGATTAGGAGGGAACACTGAAGCTTTCTTT
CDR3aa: CASGGLGGNTEAFF

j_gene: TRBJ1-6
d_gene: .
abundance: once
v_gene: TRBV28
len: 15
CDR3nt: TGTGCCACCGGACCAGGGTTCTGGGCTAATTCACCCCTCCACTTT
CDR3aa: CATGPGFWANSPLHF

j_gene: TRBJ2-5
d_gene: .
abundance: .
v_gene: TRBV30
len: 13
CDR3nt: TGTGCCTGGAGTGAGAGGAGGGGAGAGACCCAGTACTTC
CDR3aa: CAWSERRGETQYF

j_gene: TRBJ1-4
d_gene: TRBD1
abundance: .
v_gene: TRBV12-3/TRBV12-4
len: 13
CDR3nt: TGTGCCAGCAAAGCGGACAGGATGGAAAAACTGTTTTTT
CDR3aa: CASKADRMEKLFF

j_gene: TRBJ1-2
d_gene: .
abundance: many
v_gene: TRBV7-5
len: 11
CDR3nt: TGTGCCAGAAGCTTGGGAGGCGGCTACACCTTC
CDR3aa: CARSLGGGYTF

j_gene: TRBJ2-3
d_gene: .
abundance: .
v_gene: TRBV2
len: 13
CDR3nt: TGTGCCAGCAGCCCTGGGAGTTCTGATACGCAGTATTTT
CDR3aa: CASSPGSSDTQYF

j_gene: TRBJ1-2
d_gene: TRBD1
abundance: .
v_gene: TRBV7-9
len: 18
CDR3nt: TGTGCCAGCAGCTTGTACGGACGGGGGACAGGGAGGGACTATGGCTACACCTTC
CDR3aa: CASSLYGRGTGRDYGYTF

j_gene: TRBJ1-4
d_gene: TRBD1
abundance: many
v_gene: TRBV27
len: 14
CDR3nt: TGTGCCAGCAGCCGGACAGGGTTCCGCGAAAAACTGTTTTTT
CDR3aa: CASSRTGFREKLFF

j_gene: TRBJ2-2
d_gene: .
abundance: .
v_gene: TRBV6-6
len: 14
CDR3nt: TGTGCCAGTAGGGGGGGCTTCGGCACCGGGGAGCTGTTTTTT
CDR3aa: CASRGGFGTGELFF

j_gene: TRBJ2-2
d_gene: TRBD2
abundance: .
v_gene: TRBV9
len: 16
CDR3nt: TGTGCCAGCAGCCGCCGGTCGGGGGGGAACACCGGGGAGCTGTTTTTT
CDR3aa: CASSRRSGGNTGELFF

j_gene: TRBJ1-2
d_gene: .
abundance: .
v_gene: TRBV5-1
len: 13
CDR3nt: TGCGCCAGCAGGTCACAGCCCCGCTATGGCTACACCTTC
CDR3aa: CASRSQPRYGYTF

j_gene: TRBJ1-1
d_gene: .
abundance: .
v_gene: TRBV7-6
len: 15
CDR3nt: TGTGCCAGCAGCTTAAAGGCAGGGAGGGGTCTTGAAGCTTTCTTT
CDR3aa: CASSLKAGRGLEAFF

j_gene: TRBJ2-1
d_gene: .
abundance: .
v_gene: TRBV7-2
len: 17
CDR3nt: TGTGCCAGCAGCTTAGGCTGGTTCCGGACTAAGTACAATGAGCAGTTCTTC
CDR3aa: CASSLGWFRTKYNEQFF

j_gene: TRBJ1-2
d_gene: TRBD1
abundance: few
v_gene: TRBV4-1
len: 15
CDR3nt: TGCGCCAGCAGCCACACCGGACAGGGCGGCTATGGCTACACCTTC
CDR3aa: CASSHTGQGGYGYTF

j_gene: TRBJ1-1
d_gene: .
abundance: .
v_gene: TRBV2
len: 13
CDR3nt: TGTGCCAGCAGAGCACAGGGTCTCGCTGAAGCTTTCTTT
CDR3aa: CASRAQGLAEAFF

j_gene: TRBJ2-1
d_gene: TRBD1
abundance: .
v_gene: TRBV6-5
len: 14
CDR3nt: TGTGCCAGCATAACGGGACAGGGAAGCAATGAGCAGTTCTTC
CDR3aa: CASITGQGSNEQFF

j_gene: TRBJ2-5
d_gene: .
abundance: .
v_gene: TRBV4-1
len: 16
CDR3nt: TGCGCCAGCAGCCAAGATATAGGGGCCGGCCAAGAGACCCAGTACTTC
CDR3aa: CASSQDIGAGQETQYF

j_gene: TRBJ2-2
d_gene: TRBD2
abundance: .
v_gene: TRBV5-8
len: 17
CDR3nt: TGTGCCAGCAGCTTGGGGTCACTAGCGTTGTTCGCCGGGGAGCTGTTTTTT
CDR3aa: CASSLGSLALFAGELFF

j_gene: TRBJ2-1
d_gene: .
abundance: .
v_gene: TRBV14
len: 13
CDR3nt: TGTGCCAGCAGCCAGAACAGGGTTGCTGAGCAGTTCTTC
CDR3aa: CASSQNRVAEQFF

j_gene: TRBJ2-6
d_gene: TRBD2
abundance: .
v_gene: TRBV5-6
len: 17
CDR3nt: TGTGCCAGCAGCCCGGGACTAGCTAGGTCTGGGGCCAACGTCCTGACTTTC
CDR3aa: CASSPGLARSGANVLTF

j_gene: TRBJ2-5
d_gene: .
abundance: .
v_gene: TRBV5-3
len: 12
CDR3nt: TGTGCAGAAGCCAAGAGGGGGGAGACCCAGTACTTC
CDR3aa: CAEAKRGETQYF

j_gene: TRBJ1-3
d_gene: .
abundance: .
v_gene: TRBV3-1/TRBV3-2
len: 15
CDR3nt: TGTGCCAGCAGCCAAGACTTATTCTCTGGAAACACCATATATTTT
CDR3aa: CASSQDLFSGNTIYF

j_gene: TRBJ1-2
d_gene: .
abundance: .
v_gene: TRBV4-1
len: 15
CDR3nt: TGCGCCAGCAGCCAAGCGTCCACTGCGGTAGGTGGCTACACCTTC
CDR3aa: CASSQASTAVGGYTF

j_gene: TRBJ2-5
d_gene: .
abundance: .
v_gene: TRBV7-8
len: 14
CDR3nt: TGTGCCAGCGGGGCTGTTGGCCAACAAGAGACCCAGTACTTC
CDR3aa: CASGAVGQQETQYF

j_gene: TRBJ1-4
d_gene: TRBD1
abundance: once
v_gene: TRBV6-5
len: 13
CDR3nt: TGTGCCAGCAGAAGGGACAGTAATGAAAAACTGTTTTTT
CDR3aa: CASRRDSNEKLFF

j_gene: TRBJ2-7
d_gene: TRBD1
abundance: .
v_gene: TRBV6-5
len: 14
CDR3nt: TGTGCCAGCAGACGAAACCGGGACAGTTACGAGCAGTACTTC
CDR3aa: CASRRNRDSYEQYF

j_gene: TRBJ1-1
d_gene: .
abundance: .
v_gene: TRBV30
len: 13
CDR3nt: TGTGCCTGGAGTATCGGGGGGGCAACTGAAGCTTTCTTT
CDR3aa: CAWSIGGATEAFF

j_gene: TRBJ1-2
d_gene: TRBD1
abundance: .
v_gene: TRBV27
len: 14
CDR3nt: TGTGCCAGCAGTTCAGGGGGCGCGGACTATGGCTACACCTTC
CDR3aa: CASSSGGADYGYTF

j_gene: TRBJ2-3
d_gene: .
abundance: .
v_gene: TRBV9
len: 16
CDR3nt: TGTGCCAGCAGTCAAGTCCCGGGGGTTAGCACAGATACGCAGTATTTT
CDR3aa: CASSQVPGVSTDTQYF

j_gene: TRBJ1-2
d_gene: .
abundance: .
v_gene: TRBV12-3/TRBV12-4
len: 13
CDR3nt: TGTGCCAGCAGTTCAGGGTTCTCGAATGGCTACACCTTC
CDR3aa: CASSSGFSNGYTF

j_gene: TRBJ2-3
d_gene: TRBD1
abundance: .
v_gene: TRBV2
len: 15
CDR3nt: TGTGCCAGCAGCGCGCCGGACAGGGGAACAGATACGCAGTATTTT
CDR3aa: CASSAPDRGTDTQYF

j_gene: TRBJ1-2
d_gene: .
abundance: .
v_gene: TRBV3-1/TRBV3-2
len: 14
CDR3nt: TGTGCCAGCAGCGATAATCAGGGGAGAGGGGGCTACACCTTC
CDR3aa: CASSDNQGRGGYTF

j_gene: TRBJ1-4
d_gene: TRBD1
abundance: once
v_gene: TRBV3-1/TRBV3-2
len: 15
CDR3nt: TGTGCCAGCAGCCTCTCCGGGACAGGGGCTGAAAAACTGTTTTTT
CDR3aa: CASSLSGTGAEKLFF

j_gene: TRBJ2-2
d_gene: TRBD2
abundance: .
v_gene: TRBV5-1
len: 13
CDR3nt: TGCGCCAGCAGTGCGGGAGCAACCGGGGAGCTGTTTTTT
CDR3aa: CASSAGATGELFF

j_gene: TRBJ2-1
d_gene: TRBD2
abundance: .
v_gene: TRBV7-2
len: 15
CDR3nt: TGTGCCAGCAGCTGGTATAGCGGGGGGGACAATGAGCAGTTCTTC
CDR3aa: CASSWYSGGDNEQFF

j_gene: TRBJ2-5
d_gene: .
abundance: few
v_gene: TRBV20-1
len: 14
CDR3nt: TGCAGTGCTACTGATGGGACAGCGGGAGAGACCCAGTACTTC
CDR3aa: CSATDGTAGETQYF

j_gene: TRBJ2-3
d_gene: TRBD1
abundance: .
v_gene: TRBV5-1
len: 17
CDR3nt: TGCGCCAGCAGCTTCAACCCGGGACAGGGCTACACAGATACGCAGTATTTT
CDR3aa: CASSFNPGQGYTDTQYF

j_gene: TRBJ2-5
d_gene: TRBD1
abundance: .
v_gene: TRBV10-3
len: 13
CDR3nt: TGTGCCATCAGTGGACAGGGTGGAAAGACCCAGTACTTC
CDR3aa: CAISGQGGKTQYF

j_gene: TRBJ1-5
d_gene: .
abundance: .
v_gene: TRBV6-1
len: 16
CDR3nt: TGTGCCAGCAGTGAACCCAGGGAACCCTTTAATCAGCCCCAGCATTTT
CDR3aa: CASSEPREPFNQPQHF

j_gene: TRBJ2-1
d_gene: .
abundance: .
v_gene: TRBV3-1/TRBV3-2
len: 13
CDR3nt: TGTGCCAGCAGCCAAGTTCGGAGGGATGAGCAGTTCTTC
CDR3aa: CASSQVRRDEQFF

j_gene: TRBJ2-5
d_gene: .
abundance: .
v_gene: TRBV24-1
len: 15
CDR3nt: TGTGCCACCAGTGACCCTGCCCGACGAGGGGAGACCCAGTACTTC
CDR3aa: CATSDPARRGETQYF

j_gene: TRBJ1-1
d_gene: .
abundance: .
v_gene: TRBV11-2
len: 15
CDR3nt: TGTGCCAGCAGCTTTGGAGGCACTTCGGGCACTGAAGCTTTCTTT
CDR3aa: CASSFGGTSGTEAFF

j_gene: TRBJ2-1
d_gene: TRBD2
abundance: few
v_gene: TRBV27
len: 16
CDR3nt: TGTGCCAGCAGACATAGAGGGCTAGCGGGGGACAATGAGCAGTTCTTC
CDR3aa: CASRHRGLAGDNEQFF

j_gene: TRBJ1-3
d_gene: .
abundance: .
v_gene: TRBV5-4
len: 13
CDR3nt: TGTGCCAGCAGCTTGATGACAGGAAACACCATATATTTT
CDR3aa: CASSLMTGNTIYF

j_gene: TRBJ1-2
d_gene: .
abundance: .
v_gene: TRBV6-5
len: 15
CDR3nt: TGTGCCAGCAGTTACTCGAGTTCCGGCCAGAGGGGCTACACCTTC
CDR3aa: CASSYSSSGQRGYTF

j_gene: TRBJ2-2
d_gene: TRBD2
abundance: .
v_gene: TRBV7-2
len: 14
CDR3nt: TGTGCCAGCAGCTGGGGACTAGCGAGCGGGGAGCTGTTTTTT
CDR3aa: CASSWGLASGELFF

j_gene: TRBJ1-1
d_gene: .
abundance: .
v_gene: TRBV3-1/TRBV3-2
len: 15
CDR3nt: TGTGCCAGCAGCCAAACAGGGATAGAAGAAACTGAAGCTTTCTTT
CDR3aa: CASSQTGIEETEAFF

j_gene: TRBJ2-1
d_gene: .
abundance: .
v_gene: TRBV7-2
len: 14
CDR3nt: TGTGCCAGCAAGACAGGCCTGGGGTACAATGAGCAGTTCTTC
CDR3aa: CASKTGLGYNEQFF

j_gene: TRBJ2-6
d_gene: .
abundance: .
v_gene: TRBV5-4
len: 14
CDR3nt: TGTGCCAGCACCACAAACTCTGGGGCCAACGTCCTGACTTTC
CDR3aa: CASTTNSGANVLTF